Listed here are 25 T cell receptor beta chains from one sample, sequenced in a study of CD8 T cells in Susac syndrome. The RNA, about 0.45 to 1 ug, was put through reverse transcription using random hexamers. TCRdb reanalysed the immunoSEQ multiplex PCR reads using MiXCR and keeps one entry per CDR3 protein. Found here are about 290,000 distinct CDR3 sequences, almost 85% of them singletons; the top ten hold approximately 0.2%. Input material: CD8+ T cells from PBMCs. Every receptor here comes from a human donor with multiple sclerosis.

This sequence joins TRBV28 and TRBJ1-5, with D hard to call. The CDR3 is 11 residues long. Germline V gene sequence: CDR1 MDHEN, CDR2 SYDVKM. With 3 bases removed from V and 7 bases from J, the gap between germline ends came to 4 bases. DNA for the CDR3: TGTGCCAGCAGTTTTCAGCAGCCCCAGCATTTT. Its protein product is CASSFQQPQHF.

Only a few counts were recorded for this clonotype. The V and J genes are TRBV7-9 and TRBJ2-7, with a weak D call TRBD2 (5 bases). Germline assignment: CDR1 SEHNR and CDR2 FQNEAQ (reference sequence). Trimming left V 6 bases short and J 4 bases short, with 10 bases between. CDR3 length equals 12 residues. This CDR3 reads CASREEEYEQYF. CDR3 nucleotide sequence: TGTGCCAGCAGAGAGGAGGAGTACGAGCAGTACTTC.

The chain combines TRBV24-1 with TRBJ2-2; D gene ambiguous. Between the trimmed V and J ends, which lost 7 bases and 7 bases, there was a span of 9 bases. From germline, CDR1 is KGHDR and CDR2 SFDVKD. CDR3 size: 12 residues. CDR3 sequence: CATRTYNGELFF. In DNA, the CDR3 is TGTGCCACCAGAACTTATAACGGGGAGCTGTTTTTT.

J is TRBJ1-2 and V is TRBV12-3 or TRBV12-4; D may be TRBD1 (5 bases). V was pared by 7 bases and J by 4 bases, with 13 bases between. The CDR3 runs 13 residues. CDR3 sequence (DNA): TGTGCCAGCAACCCACGGGACGGCTATGGCTACACCTTC. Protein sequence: CASNPRDGYGYTF.

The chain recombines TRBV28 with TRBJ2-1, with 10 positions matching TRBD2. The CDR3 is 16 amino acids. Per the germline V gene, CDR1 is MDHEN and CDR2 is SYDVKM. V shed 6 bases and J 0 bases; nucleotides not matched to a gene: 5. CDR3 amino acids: CASSPIAGGSYNEQFF. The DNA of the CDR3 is TGTGCCAGCAGCCCTATAGCGGGGGGCTCCTACAATGAGCAGTTCTTC.

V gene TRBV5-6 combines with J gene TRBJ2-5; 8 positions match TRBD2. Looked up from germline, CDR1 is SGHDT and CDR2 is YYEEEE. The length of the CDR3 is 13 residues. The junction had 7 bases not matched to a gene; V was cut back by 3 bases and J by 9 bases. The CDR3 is CASSSAGGRSQYF. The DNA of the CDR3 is TGTGCCAGCAGCTCTGCGGGGGGTCGGTCCCAGTACTTC.

CDR3 region: CASSFLMTVTAKNIQYF. The CDR3, as DNA: TGTGCCAGCAGCTTTCTCATGACAGTGACGGCCAAAAACATTCAGTACTTC. The chain couples TRBV5-6 to TRBJ2-4; a possible D gene is TRBD1 (5 bases). Germline assignment: CDR1 SGHDT and CDR2 YYEEEE. The CDR3 length is 17 residues. The germline V and J ends were trimmed by 2 bases and 1 base, with 16 bases remaining between them.

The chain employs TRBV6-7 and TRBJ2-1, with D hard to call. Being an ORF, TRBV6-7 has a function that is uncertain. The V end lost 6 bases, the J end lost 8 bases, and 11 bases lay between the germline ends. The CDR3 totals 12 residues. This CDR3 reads CASRRRGHEQFF. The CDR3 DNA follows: TGTGCCAGCAGAAGACGAGGCCATGAGCAGTTCTTC.

CDR3 sequence reads: CAISDGYYEQYF. The CDR3 DNA reads as TGTGCCATCAGTGACGGATATTACGAGCAGTACTTC. This rearrangement joins TRBV10-3 to TRBJ2-7; D uncertain. Germline V CDR1 and CDR2: ENHRY, SYGVKD. Deletions cut 3 bases from V and 4 bases from J, with 7 bases between. CDR3 length: 12 amino acids.

CDR3 sequence reads: CASSQFLAGGSSYEQYF. CDR3 sequence (DNA): TGCGCCAGCAGCCAATTCCTAGCGGGAGGGTCCTCCTACGAGCAGTACTTC. The chain couples TRBV4-1 to TRBJ2-7, with 12 positions matching TRBD2. The junction had 5 bases not matched to a gene; V was cut back by 2 bases and J by 0 bases. Germline CDR1 and CDR2: MGHRA and YSYEKL. The CDR3 extends over 17 amino acids.

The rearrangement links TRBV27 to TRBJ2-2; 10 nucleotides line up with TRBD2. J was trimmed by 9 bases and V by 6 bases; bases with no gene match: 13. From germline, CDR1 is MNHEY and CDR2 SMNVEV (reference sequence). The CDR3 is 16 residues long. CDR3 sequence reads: CASRGGAGGPRRELFF. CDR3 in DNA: TGTGCCAGCAGGGGGGGAGCGGGAGGGCCGAGGCGGGAGCTGTTTTTT.

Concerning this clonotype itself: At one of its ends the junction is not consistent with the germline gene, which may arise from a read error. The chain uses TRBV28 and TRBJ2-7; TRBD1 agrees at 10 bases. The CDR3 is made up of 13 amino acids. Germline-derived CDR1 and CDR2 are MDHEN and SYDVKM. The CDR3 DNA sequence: TGTGCCAGCAGTAAGATAGGGACAGGGGATGATTCCTTC. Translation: CASSKIGTGDDSF.

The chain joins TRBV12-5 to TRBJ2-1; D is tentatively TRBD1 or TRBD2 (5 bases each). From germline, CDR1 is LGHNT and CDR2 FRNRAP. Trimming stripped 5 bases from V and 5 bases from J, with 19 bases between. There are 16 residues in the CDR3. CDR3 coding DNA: TGTGCTAGTGGTGGGGGTGAGGCTAGTTTCGACAATGAGCAGTTCTTC. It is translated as CASGGGEASFDNEQFF.

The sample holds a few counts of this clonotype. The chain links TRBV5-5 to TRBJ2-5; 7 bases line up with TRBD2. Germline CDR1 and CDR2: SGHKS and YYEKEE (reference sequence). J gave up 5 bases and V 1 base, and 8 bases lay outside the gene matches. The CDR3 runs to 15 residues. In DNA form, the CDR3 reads TGTGCCAGCAGCTTGATTGGCAGGGAGGGGGAGACCCAGTACTTC. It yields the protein CASSLIGREGETQYF.

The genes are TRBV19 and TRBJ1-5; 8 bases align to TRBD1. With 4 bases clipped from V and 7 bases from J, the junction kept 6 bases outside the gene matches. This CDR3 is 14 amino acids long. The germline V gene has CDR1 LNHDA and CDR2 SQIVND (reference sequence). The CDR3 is CASSTYRGNQPQHF. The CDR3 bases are TGTGCCAGTAGTACGTACAGGGGGAACCAGCCCCAGCATTTT.

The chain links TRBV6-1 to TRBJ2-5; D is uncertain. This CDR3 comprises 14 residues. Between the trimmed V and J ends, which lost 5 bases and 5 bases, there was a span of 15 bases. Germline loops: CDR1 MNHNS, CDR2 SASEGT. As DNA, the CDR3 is TGTGCCAGCAGTCACGATGAGGAGTTGGAGACCCAGTACTTC. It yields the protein CASSHDEELETQYF.

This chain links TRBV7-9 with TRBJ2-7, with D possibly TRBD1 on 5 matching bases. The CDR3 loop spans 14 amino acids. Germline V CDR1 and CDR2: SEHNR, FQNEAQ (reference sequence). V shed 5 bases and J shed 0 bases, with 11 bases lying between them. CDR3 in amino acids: CASSATVTSYEQYF. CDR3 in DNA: TGTGCCAGCAGCGCGACAGTGACCTCCTACGAGCAGTACTTC.

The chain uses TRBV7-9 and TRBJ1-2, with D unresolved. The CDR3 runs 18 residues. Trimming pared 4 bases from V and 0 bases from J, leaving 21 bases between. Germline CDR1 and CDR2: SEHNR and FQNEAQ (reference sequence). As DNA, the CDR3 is TGTGCCAGCAGCTCCGCGAGGGAAGCCCCCGAGGCTAACTATGGCTACACCTTC. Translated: CASSSAREAPEANYGYTF.

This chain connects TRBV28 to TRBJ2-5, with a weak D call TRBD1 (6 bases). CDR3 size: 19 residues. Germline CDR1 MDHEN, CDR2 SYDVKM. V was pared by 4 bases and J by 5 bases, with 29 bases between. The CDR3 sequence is CASSSWAAQPQGSGETQYF. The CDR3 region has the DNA TGTGCCAGCAGTTCCTGGGCCGCCCAGCCACAGGGATCGGGGGAGACCCAGTACTTC. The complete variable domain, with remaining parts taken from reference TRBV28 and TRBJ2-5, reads DVKVTQSSRYLVKRTGEKVFLECVQDMDHENMFWYRQDPGLGLRLIYFSYDVKMKEKGDIPEGYSVSREKKERFSLILESASTNQTSMYLCASSSWAAQPQGSGETQYFGPGTRLLVL.

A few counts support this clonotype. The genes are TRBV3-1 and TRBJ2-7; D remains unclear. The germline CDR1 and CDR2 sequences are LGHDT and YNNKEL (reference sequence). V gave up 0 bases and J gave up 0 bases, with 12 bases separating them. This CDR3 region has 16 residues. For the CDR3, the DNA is TGTGCCAGCAGCCAAGAAAGCCAGAGGAGCTCCTACGAGCAGTACTTC. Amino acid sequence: CASSQESQRSSYEQYF.

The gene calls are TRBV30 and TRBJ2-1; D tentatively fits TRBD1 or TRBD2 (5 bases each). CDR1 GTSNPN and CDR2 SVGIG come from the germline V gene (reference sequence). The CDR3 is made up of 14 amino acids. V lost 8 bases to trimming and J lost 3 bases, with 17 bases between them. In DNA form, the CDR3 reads TGTGCCGCAAACGCGGGTACAGGCTACAATGAGCAGTTCTTC. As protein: CAANAGTGYNEQFF.

Here the CDR3 reads CASSARDRGTYEQYF. The CDR3 nucleotides read TGCGCCAGCAGTGCTCGGGACAGGGGAACCTACGAGCAGTACTTC. V and J are TRBV5-1 and TRBJ2-7; TRBD1 matches 10 bases. Germline V gene data show CDR1 as SGHRS and CDR2 as YFSETQ. The CDR3 is 15 residues long. V lost 5 bases and J lost 2; bases outside the gene matches: 7.

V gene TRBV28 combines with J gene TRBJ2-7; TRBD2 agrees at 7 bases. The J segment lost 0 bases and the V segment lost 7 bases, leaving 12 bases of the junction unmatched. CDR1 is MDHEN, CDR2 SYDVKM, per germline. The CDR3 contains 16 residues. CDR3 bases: TGTGCCAGCACCGGCTTTACTAGCGAGTACTCCTACGAGCAGTACTTC. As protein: CASTGFTSEYSYEQYF.

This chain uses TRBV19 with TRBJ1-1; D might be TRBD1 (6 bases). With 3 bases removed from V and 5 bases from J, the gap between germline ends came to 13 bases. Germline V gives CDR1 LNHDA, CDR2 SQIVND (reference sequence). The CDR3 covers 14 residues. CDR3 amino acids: CASSIDDRLTEAFF. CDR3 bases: TGTGCCAGTAGTATCGACGACAGGTTGACTGAAGCTTTCTTT.

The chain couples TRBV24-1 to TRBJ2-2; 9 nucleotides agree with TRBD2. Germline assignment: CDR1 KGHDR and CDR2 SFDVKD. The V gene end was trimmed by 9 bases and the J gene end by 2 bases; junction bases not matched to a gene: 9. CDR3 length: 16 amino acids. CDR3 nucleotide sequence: TGTGCCACCGGGGAAAGACTAGCGGAAAACACCGGGGAGCTGTTTTTT. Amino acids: CATGERLAENTGELFF.